The T cell receptor (beta chain) under discussion was sequenced for a study of blood T cell repertoires in COVID-19. Study details: COVID-19 samples, acute and convalescent, were from the United States, Italy and Spain. PBMCs, B-cell-depleted T cells, or T cells were the source of the cDNA or gDNA that made up the material.

In the study's own analysis: Amplified reference gene primers provided the basis for estimating nucleated cell counts. TCRdb keeps only in-frame clones here, not all; method: immunoSEQ multiplex PCR. Clone size and V and J calls were adopted from that table, with D and trimming inferred from the DNA. The data contain over 120,000 clones, around 85% of them singletons. Sequenced material: peripheral blood. This TCR derives from a woman at least 80 years old with acute or convalescent COVID-19.

The CDR3, as DNA: TGCGCCAGCAGCCAACCCGGTTTTTACACTGAAGCTTTCTTT. Translated, it gives CASSQPGFYTEAFF. The chain employs TRBV4-1 and TRBJ1-1; D unresolved. CDR1 and CDR2 (germline): MGHRA, YSYEKL. V was clipped by 2 bases and J by 3 bases, with 10 bases between them. There are 14 residues in the CDR3.